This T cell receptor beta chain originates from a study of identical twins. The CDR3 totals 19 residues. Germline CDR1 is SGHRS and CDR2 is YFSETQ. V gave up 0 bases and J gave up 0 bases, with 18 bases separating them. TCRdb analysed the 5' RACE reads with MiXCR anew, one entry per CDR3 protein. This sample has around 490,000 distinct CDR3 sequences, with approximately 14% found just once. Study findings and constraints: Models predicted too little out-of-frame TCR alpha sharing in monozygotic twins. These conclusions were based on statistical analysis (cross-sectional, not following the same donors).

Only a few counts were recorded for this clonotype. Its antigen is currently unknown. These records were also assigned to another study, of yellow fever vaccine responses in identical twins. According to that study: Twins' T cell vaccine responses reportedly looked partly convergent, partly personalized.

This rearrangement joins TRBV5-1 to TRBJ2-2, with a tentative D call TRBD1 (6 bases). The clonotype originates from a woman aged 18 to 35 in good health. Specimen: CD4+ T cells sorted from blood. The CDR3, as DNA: TGCGCCAGCAGCTTGGTTTTCTTACAGGGCCCAACGAACACCGGGGAGCTGTTTTTT. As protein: CASSLVFLQGPTNTGELFF. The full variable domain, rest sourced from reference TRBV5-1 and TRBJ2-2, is KAGVTQTPRYLIKTRGQQVTLSCSPISGHRSVSWYQQTPGQGLQFLFEYFSETQRNKGNFPGRFSGRQFSNSRSEMNVSTLELGDSALYLCASSLVFLQGPTNTGELFFGEGSRLTVL.